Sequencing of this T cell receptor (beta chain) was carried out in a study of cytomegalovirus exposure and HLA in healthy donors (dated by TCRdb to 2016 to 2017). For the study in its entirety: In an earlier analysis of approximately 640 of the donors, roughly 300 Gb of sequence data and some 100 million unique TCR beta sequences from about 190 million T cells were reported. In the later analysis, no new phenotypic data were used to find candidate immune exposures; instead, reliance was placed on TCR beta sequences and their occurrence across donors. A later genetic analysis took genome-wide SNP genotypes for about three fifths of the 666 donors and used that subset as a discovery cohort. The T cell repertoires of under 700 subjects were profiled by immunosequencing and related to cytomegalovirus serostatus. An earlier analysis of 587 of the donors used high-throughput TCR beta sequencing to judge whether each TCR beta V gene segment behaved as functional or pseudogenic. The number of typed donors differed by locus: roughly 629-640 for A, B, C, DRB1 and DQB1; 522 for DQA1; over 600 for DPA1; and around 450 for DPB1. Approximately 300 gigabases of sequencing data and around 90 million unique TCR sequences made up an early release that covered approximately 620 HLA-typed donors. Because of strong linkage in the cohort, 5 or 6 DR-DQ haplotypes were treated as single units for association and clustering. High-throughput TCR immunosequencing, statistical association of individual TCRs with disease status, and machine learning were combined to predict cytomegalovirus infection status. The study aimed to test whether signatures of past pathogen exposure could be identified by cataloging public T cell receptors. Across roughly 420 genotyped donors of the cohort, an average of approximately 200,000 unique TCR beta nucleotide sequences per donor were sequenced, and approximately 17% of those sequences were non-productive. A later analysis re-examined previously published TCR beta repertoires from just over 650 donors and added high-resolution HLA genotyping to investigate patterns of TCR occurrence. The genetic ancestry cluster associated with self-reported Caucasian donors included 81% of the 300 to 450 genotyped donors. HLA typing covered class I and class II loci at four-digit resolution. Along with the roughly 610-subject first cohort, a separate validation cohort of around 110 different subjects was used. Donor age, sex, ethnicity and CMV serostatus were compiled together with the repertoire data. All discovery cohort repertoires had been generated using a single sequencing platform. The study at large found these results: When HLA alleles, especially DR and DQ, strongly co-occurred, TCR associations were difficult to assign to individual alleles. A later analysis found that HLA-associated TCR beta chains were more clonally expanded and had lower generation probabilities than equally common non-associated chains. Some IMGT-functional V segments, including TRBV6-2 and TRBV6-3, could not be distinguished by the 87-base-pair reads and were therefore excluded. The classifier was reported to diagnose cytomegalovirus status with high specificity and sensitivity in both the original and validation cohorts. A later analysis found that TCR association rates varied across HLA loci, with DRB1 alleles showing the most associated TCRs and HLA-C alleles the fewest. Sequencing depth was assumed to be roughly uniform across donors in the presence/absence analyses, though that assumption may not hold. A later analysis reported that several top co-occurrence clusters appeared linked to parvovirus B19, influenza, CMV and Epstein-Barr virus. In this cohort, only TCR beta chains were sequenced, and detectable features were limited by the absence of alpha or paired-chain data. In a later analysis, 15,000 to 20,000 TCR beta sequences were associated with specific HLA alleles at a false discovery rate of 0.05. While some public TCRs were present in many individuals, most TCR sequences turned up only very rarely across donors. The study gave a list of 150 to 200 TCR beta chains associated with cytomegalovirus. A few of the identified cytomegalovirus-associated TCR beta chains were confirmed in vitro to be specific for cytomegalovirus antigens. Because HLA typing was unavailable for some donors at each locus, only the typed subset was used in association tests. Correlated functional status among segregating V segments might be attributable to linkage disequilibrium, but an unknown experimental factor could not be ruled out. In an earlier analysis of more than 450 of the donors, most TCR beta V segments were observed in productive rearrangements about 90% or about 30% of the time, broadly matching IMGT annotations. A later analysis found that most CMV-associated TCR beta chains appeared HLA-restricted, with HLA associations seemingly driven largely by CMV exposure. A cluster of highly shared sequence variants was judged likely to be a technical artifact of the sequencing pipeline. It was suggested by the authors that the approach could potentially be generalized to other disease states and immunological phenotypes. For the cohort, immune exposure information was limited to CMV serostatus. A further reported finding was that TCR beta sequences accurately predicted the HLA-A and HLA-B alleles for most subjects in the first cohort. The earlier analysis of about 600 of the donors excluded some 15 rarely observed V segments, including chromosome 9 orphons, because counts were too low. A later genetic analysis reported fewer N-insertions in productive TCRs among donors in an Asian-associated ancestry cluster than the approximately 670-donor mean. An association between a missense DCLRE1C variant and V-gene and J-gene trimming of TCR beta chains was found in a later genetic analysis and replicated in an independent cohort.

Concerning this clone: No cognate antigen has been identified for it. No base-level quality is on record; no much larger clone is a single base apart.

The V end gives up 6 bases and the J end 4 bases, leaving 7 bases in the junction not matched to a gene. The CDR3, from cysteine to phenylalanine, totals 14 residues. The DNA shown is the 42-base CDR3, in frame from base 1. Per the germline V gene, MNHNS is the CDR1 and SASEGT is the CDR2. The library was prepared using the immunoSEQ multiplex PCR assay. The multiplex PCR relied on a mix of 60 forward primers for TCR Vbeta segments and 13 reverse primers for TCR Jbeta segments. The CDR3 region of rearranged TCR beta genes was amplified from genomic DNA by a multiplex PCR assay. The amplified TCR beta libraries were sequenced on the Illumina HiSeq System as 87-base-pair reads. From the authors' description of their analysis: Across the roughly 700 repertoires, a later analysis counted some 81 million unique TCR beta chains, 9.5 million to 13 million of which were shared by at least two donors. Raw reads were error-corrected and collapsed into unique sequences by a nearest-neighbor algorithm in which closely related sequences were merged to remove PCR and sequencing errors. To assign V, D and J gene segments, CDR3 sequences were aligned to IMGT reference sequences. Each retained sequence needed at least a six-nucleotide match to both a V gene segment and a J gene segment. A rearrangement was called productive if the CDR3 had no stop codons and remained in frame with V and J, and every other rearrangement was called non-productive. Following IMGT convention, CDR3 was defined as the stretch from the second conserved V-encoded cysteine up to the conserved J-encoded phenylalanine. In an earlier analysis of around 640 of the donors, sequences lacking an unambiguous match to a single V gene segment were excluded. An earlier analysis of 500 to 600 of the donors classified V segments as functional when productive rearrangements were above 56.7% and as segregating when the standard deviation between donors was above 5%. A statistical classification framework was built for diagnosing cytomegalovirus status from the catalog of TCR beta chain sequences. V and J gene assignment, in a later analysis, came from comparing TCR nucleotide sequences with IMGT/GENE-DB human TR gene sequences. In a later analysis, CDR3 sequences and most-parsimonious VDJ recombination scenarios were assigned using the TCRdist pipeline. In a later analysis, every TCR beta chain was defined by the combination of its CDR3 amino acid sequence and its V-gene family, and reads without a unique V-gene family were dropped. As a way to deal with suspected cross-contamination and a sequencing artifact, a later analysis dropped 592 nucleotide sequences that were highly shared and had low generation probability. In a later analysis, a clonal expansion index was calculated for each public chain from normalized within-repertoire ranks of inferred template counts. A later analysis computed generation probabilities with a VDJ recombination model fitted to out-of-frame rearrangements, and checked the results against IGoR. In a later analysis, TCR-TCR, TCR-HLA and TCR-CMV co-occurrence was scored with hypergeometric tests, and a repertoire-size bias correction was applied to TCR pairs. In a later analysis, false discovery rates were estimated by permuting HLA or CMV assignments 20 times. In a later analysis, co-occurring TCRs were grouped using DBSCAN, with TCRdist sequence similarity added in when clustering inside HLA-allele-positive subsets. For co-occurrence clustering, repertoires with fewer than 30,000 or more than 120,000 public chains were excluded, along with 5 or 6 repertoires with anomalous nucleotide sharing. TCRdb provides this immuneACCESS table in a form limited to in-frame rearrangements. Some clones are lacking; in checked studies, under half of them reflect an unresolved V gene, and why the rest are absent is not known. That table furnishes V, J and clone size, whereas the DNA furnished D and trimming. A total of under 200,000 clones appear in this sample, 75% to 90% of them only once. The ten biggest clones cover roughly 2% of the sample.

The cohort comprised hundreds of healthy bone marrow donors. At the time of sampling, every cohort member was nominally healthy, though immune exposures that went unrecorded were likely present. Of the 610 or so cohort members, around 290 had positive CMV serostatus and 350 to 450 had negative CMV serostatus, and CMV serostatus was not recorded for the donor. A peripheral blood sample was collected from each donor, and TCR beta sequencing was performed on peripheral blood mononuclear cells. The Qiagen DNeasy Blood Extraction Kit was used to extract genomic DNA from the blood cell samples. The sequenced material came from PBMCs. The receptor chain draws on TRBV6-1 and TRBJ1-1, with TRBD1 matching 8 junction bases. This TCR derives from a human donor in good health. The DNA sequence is TGTGCCAGCAGCCTTCGAACAGGGGGCACTGAAGCTTTCTTT. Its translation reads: CASSLRTGGTEAFF.